These 20 T cell receptor beta chains were all obtained from the same sample, sequenced in a study of cytomegalovirus exposure and HLA in healthy donors (dated by TCRdb to about 2017). The library relied on the immunoSEQ multiplex PCR assay. For the multiplex PCR, a mixture combining 60 forward primers for TCR Vbeta segments and 13 reverse primers for TCR Jbeta segments was used. The source is immuneACCESS, and TCRdb retained only in-frame sequences with V and J called. Part of the clones is not carried over; for the studies checked, unresolved V genes explain less than half of this, and the remainder is unexplained. This sample lists roughly 120,000 clones; less than 85% were detected once. Jointly, the top ten make up more than 15% of the sample. The specimen sequenced was PBMCs. These receptors originate from a man aged 50 to 60 in good health and CMV-seropositive.

This clone came up once. The V gene is TRBV7-2, the J gene TRBJ2-5; TRBD2 agrees at 11 bases. The CDR3 length is 17 residues. V lost 1 base and J lost 1; bases outside the gene matches: 5. The germline V gene encodes CDR1 SGHTA and CDR2 FQGNSA. The CDR3, as DNA: TGTGCCAGCAGCTTAGGAGGTAGCGGGAGGGCCCAAGAGACCCAGTACTTC. It yields the protein CASSLGGSGRAQETQYF.

The V call is TRBV28, the J call TRBJ2-1, with TRBD2 matching over 7 bases. The CDR3 extends over 15 amino acids. Germline CDR1 reads MDHEN; CDR2 reads SYDVKM. V lost 2 bases to trimming and J lost 4 bases; unmatched junction nucleotides: 5. CDR3 residues: CASSLVGGRYNEQFF. DNA for the CDR3: TGTGCCAGCAGTTTAGTGGGAGGGAGGTACAATGAGCAGTTCTTC.

The chain combines TRBV19 with TRBJ2-5; D not resolved. CDR1 and CDR2 (germline): LNHDA, SQIVND (reference sequence). The CDR3 contains 15 residues. V lost 3 bases to trimming and J lost 5 bases, with 16 bases between them. The CDR3 sequence is CASSIRPNGAETQYF. CDR3 DNA sequence: TGTGCCAGTAGTATTCGGCCCAACGGAGCGGAGACCCAGTACTTC.

The gene calls are TRBV6-1 and TRBJ1-2; a weak D match, TRBD1 (5 bases). Trimming cost V 7 bases and J 2 bases, with 14 bases left between them. The CDR3 totals 14 residues. Germline CDR1 reads MNHNS; CDR2 reads SASEGT. The DNA for the CDR3 is TGTGCCAGCATGTGGCAGGACATAAACTATGGCTACACCTTC. Protein product: CASMWQDINYGYTF.

The genes are TRBV6-6 and TRBJ2-3; TRBD1 agrees at 8 bases. The length of the CDR3 is 15 residues. The V segment lost 4 bases and the J segment 6 bases; nucleotides outside the gene matches: 9. Looked up from germline, CDR1 is MNHNY and CDR2 is SVGAGI (reference sequence). The CDR3 coding sequence is TGTGCCAGCAGTTTCAGGGGGCCCCCAGGGGATACGCAGTATTTT. The encoded protein is CASSFRGPPGDTQYF.

This clone has a handful of counts. The rearrangement joins TRBV10-3 to TRBJ2-7; 13 nucleotides line up with TRBD2. The CDR3 is 15 residues long. J gave up 2 bases and V 6 bases, and 4 bases lay outside the gene matches. Germline V gene data show CDR1 as ENHRY and CDR2 as SYGVKD. The CDR3 sequence is CAIRNGLAGAYEQYF. In DNA form, the CDR3 reads TGTGCCATCAGGAATGGACTAGCGGGGGCCTACGAGCAGTACTTC.

The table lists this clone with a count of one. The chain combines TRBV4-1 with TRBJ2-3, with 8 bases matching TRBD2. The ends lost 1 base at V and 2 bases at J; junction bases unmatched: 8. The germline V gene encodes CDR1 MGHRA and CDR2 YSYEKL. The length of the CDR3 is 17 residues. In DNA, the CDR3 is TGCGCCAGCAGCCAAGGGCCCCTGCGGGAGGCCACAGATACGCAGTATTTT. It is translated as CASSQGPLREATDTQYF.

The J gene is TRBJ1-5, the V gene TRBV25-1; D may be TRBD1 (6 bases). CDR3 length equals 16 residues. Looked up from germline, CDR1 is MGHDK and CDR2 is SYGVNS. Trimming left V 3 bases short and J 3 bases short, with 15 bases between. The CDR3 coding sequence is TGTGCCAGCAGTGACCTACTCGACAGGATCAATCAGCCCCAGCATTTT. Its translation: CASSDLLDRINQPQHF.

The chain employs TRBV12-5 and TRBJ2-7; 11 bases line up with TRBD2. Losses at the gene ends were 0 bases for V and 2 bases for J; bases not matched to a gene: 9. This CDR3 has 18 residues. Germline CDR1 is LGHNT and CDR2 is FRNRAP. The CDR3 DNA is TGTGCTAGTGGTTTGGTTCTGCTAGCGGGGGGCCAGACCTACGAGCAGTACTTC. Translating gives CASGLVLLAGGQTYEQYF.

As regards this clone: Other nucleotide sequences in the sample specify the same CDR3. V usage is TRBV25-1 and J usage is TRBJ2-7; no firm D call. Looked up from germline, CDR1 is MGHDK and CDR2 is SYGVNS. The germline V and J ends were trimmed by 6 bases and 3 bases, with 9 bases remaining between them. The CDR3 loop spans 12 amino acids. Written as DNA, the CDR3 is TGTGCCAGCAGCCATGATAGCTACGAGCAGTACTTC. Its protein is CASSHDSYEQYF.

V and J are TRBV6-1 and TRBJ2-7; a weak D match, TRBD1 (5 bases). The V gene's germline CDR1 is MNHNS and CDR2 SASEGT. This CDR3 contains 16 residues. Trimming shortened V by 2 bases and J by 4 bases, and 18 bases separated the two germline ends. CDR3 DNA: TGTGCCAGCAGTGAATCGTGGGGCGTCAATGTATACGAGCAGTACTTC. Translated: CASSESWGVNVYEQYF.

As for this clone: Germline and junction disagree at one end, which may indicate a read error. V gene TRBV7-7 combines with J gene TRBJ2-3; 9 bases match TRBD2. The CDR3 extends over 15 amino acids. CDR1 is SSHAT and CDR2 is FNYEAQ in the germline V gene (reference sequence). The CDR3 DNA reads as TGTGCTAGCAGCCTTGGACTAGCGCTCACAGATACGCAGTATTTT. This sequence encodes CASSLGLALTDTQYF.

This clone was seen just once. The J gene is TRBJ2-3, the V gene TRBV18, with TRBD2 matching over 12 bases. V lost 3 bases, J lost 5 bases, and 6 bases stayed unmatched. Per germline, CDR1 KGHSH and CDR2 LQKENI. The CDR3 has 16 amino acids. CDR3 sequence reads: CASSPLAGGPQDTQYF. CDR3 DNA sequence: TGTGCCAGCTCACCCCTAGCGGGGGGGCCTCAAGATACGCAGTATTTT.

The chain combines TRBV19 with TRBJ1-1; D is unclear. Looked up from germline, CDR1 is LNHDA and CDR2 is SQIVND (reference sequence). The CDR3 consists of 13 residues. The V end was cut by 0 bases, the J end by 3 bases, with 5 bases between. The CDR3 DNA reads TGTGCCAGTAGTATAGATGAGGACACTGAAGCTTTCTTT. Amino acids: CASSIDEDTEAFF.

The J gene is TRBJ1-5, the V gene TRBV19, with D unclear. V was clipped by 5 bases and J by 1 base, with 9 bases between them. Germline CDR1 is LNHDA and CDR2 is SQIVND (reference sequence). CDR3 size: 14 residues. CDR3 sequence reads: CASSARSSNQPQHF. The CDR3 nucleotides are TGTGCCAGTAGTGCCCGGTCGAGCAATCAGCCCCAGCATTTT.

V is TRBV9 and J is TRBJ1-1, with 7 bases fitting TRBD1. CDR3 length equals 14 residues. V lost 5 bases and J lost 3; bases outside the gene matches: 7. CDR1 SGDLS and CDR2 YYNGEE come from the germline V gene. This CDR3 is CASRSTGRHTEAFF. The CDR3 region has the DNA TGTGCCAGCAGGTCGACAGGGCGGCACACTGAAGCTTTCTTT.

This clone has more than one count but fewer than ten. The CDR3 is CASLGTGGVGYGYTF. The CDR3 DNA reads as TGTGCCAGCCTCGGGACAGGGGGAGTCGGCTATGGCTACACCTTC. The rearrangement joins TRBV25-1 to TRBJ1-2, with 11 bases identical to TRBD1. The V and J ends lost 8 bases and 4 bases, in that order; junction bases with no gene match: 9. The CDR3 contains 15 residues. CDR1 is MGHDK, CDR2 SYGVNS, per germline.

The gene calls are TRBV27 and TRBJ2-7; 7 nucleotides match TRBD1. The CDR3 spans 15 residues. V shed 6 bases, J shed 4 bases, and the junction held 12 bases outside the gene matches. CDR1 is MNHEY and CDR2 is SMNVEV in the germline V gene (reference sequence). In DNA form, the CDR3 reads TGTGCCAGCAGCCCACGACAGGGCTCTGGGTACGAGCAGTACTTC. It encodes CASSPRQGSGYEQYF.

The chain recombines TRBV7-6 with TRBJ1-1; D not certain. Germline values: CDR1 SGHVS, CDR2 FNYEAQ. V was clipped by 0 bases and J by 4 bases, with 6 bases between them. The CDR3 extends over 13 amino acids. CDR3 in amino acids: CASSLAAGTEAFF. DNA for the CDR3: TGTGCCAGCAGCTTAGCGGCGGGCACTGAAGCTTTCTTT. Full variable domain (outside the CDR3, taken from reference TRBV7-6 and TRBJ1-1): GAGVSQSPRYKVTKRGQDVALRCDPISGHVSLYWYRQALGQGPEFLTYFNYEAQQDKSGLPNDRFSAERPEGSISTLTIQRTEQRDSAMYRCASSLAAGTEAFFGQGTRLTVV.

This clone was detected a few times. This chain connects TRBV27 to TRBJ1-6; 7 bases are a match to TRBD1. This CDR3 has 19 amino acids. V lost 3 bases and J lost 1; bases outside the gene matches: 12. The V gene's germline CDR1 is MNHEY and CDR2 SMNVEV (reference sequence). The CDR3 DNA reads as TGTGCCAGCAGTTTCCGACAGGGTGAGGACTCATCCTATAATTCACCCCTCCACTTT. Protein product: CASSFRQGEDSSYNSPLHF.